This is a list of T cell receptor beta chains from one sample in a study of early T cells in non-severe SARS-CoV-2 infection. TCRdb independently ran MiXCR on the 5' RACE reads; one entry per CDR3 protein. The sample lists tens of thousands of distinct CDR3 sequences; roughly 13% were seen once. The sample was whole blood. The receptors derive from an adult who was a healthcare worker with PCR-confirmed SARS-CoV-2 infection or an uninfected control (not recorded which). Both conserved end residues are part of each CDR3. Fields, in order: clone size, V gene, J gene, D gene, CDR3 protein, CDR3 DNA. A D gene is named only where the DNA matches it firmly. Part of the rows lack a size; the others show once, few, many or a class for expanded clones.

.	TRBV7-8	TRBJ1-6	TRBD1	CASSPHTGTANSPLHF	TGTGCCAGCAGCCCACACACCGGGACAGCGAATTCACCCCTCCACTTT
many	TRBV4-1	TRBJ2-3	TRBD2	CASSQDDLAGSTDTQYF	TGCGCCAGCAGCCAAGATGACTTAGCGGGTAGCACAGATACGCAGTATTTT
few	TRBV27	TRBJ2-1	.	CASSTSAANEQFF	.
many	TRBV11-1	TRBJ1-1	TRBD1	CASSLSLRDRTPLF	TGTGCCAGCAGCTTAAGCCTCCGGGACAGGACTCCCCTGTTT
.	TRBV29-1	TRBJ1-3	.	CSVRPAASGNTIYF	TGCAGCGTTCGACCGGCAGCCTCTGGAAACACCATATATTTT
few	TRBV7-6	TRBJ1-3	.	CASSLRGGGLSGNTIYF	TGTGCCAGCAGCTTACGCGGCGGGGGACTATCTGGAAACACCATATATTTT
.	TRBV20-1	TRBJ2-1	TRBD2	CSAARRASGRFNEQFF	TGCAGTGCTGCCCGAAGGGCTAGCGGGAGATTCAATGAGCAGTTCTTC
few	TRBV7-8	TRBJ2-5	TRBD2	CASSLVSSGGETQYF	TGTGCCAGCAGCTTAGTGTCTAGCGGGGGCGAGACCCAGTACTTC
many	TRBV7-6	TRBJ2-1	.	CASSVGLRYDEQFF	TGTGCCAGCAGCGTGGGACTGCGATACGATGAGCAGTTCTTC
few	TRBV9	TRBJ1-4	TRBD1	CASSPTGQGYEKLFF	TGTGCCAGCAGCCCCACGGGACAGGGTTACGAAAAACTGTTTTTT
.	TRBV7-2	TRBJ2-6	.	CASSLGVTGANVLTF	TGTGCCAGCAGCCTAGGGGTAACCGGGGCCAACGTCCTGACTTTC
.	TRBV9	TRBJ2-1	.	CASSARLDVNEQFF	TGTGCCAGCAGCGCTAGACTAGATGTCAATGAGCAGTTCTTC
many	TRBV29-1	TRBJ1-1	.	CSVEEHGMAFF	TGCAGCGTTGAAGAACACGGAATGGCTTTCTTT
few	TRBV7-8	TRBJ2-3	.	CASSLVAFGTDTQYF	TGTGCCAGCAGCTTAGTAGCTTTTGGCACAGATACGCAGTATTTT
.	TRBV7-6	TRBJ1-5	.	CASSPQEGGLSNQPQHF	TGTGCCAGCAGCCCTCAGGAGGGGGGGCTTAGCAATCAGCCCCAGCATTTT
.	TRBV6-5	TRBJ1-1	.	CASSYSAANTEAFF	TGTGCCAGCAGTTACTCAGCAGCGAACACTGAAGCTTTCTTT
few	TRBV11-2	TRBJ2-1	TRBD2	CASSRTSGGAVYNEQFF	TGTGCCAGCAGCCGGACTAGCGGGGGGGCTGTCTACAATGAGCAGTTCTTC
few	TRBV20-1	TRBJ2-5	.	CTTRGGAAETQYF	TGCACCACAAGGGGTGGGGCCGCGGAGACCCAGTACTTC
few	TRBV4-1	TRBJ2-7	TRBD2	CASSPGLAGGRVRNEQYF	TGCGCCAGCAGCCCCGGACTAGCGGGAGGGCGTGTCAGGAACGAGCAGTACTTC
few	TRBV6-6	TRBJ2-1	TRBD2	CASSPGTSGRPNEQFF	TGTGCCAGCAGCCCTGGGACTAGCGGGAGGCCGAATGAGCAGTTCTTC
.	TRBV7-8	TRBJ2-1	.	CASSLGGGATFNNEQFF	TGTGCCAGCAGCTTAGGAGGGGGGGCAACCTTCAACAATGAGCAGTTCTTC
few	TRBV28	TRBJ2-1	.	CASSLLRGSKNEQFF	TGTGCCAGCAGTTTATTACGGGGGAGCAAGAATGAGCAGTTCTTC
.	TRBV12-3/TRBV12-4	TRBJ2-3	.	CASSSWDGGDTQYF	TGTGCCAGCAGTTCGTGGGACGGAGGAGATACGCAGTATTTT
few	TRBV19	TRBJ2-2	TRBD2	CASSMGLAENTGELFF	TGTGCCAGTAGCATGGGACTAGCGGAGAACACCGGGGAGCTGTTTTTT
.	TRBV4-1	TRBJ1-5	.	CASSQTLNQPQHF	TGCGCCAGCAGCCAAACCCTGAATCAGCCCCAGCATTTT
.	TRBV12-3/TRBV12-4	TRBJ2-6	.	CAIDSSGANVLTF	TGTGCCATCGACAGCTCTGGGGCCAACGTCCTGACTTTC
many	TRBV14	TRBJ1-1	.	CASSRTGGRMNTEAFF	TGTGCCAGCAGCCGAACAGGAGGCAGGATGAACACTGAAGCTTTCTTT
many	TRBV12-5	TRBJ2-6	.	CASGFGQTSSGANVLTF	TGTGCTAGTGGTTTTGGGCAGACGAGCTCTGGGGCCAACGTCCTGACTTTC
.	TRBV5-6	TRBJ1-2	TRBD1	CASMDGTGLGYGYTF	TGTGCCAGCATGGATGGGACAGGGCTAGGCTATGGCTACACCTTC
many	TRBV2	TRBJ1-5	.	CASSEERIPRPQHF	TGTGCCAGCAGTGAAGAAAGGATACCCCGGCCCCAGCATTTT
few	TRBV6-5	TRBJ1-1	.	CASSYSDITTEAFF	TGTGCCAGCAGTTACTCTGACATTACCACTGAAGCTTTCTTT
.	TRBV9	TRBJ2-3	TRBD1	CASSARQGGTDTQYF	TGTGCCAGCAGCGCTCGACAGGGGGGCACAGATACGCAGTATTTT
few	TRBV5-5	TRBJ2-7	TRBD1	CASSLEGTVVSGEQYF	TGTGCCAGCAGCTTGGAAGGGACAGTCGTCTCTGGCGAGCAGTACTTC
.	TRBV7-9	TRBJ1-4	TRBD1	CASSSRGLEKLFF	TGTGCCAGCAGCTCGAGGGGGCTAGAAAAACTGTTTTTT
few	TRBV7-8	TRBJ1-4	TRBD1	CASSGDRSQKLFF	TGTGCCAGCAGCGGGGACAGGTCTCAAAAACTGTTTTTT
many	TRBV7-8	TRBJ2-2	.	CASSEIGWAGELFF	TGTGCCAGCAGCGAGATAGGCTGGGCCGGGGAGCTGTTTTTT
.	TRBV4-1	TRBJ1-1	TRBD1	CASSRTGLNTEAFF	TGCGCCAGCAGCCGGACAGGGCTGAACACTGAAGCTTTCTTT
many	TRBV28	TRBJ2-6	.	CASSWGKLGGANVLTF	TGTGCCAGCAGTTGGGGGAAGTTGGGTGGGGCCAACGTCCTGACTTTC
many	TRBV18	TRBJ2-5	TRBD2	CASSPLFTSGRSKAETQYF	TGTGCCAGCTCACCACTCTTCACTAGCGGGAGAAGTAAGGCAGAGACCCAGTACTTC
.	TRBV12-3/TRBV12-4	TRBJ2-2	.	CASSDRNTGELFF	TGTGCCAGCAGCGATCGAAACACCGGGGAGCTGTTTTTT
many	TRBV30	TRBJ2-7	.	CAWSTGGRGEQYF	TGTGCCTGGAGCACCGGGGGCCGGGGTGAGCAGTACTTC
.	TRBV6-1	TRBJ2-1	TRBD1	CASSTTGLVVNEQFF	TGTGCCAGCAGTACGACAGGGCTAGTGGTCAATGAGCAGTTCTTC
many	TRBV27	TRBJ2-7	.	CASSLQVSYEQYF	TGTGCCAGCAGTTTGCAGGTATCCTACGAGCAGTACTTC
.	TRBV4-1	TRBJ2-7	.	CASSQDYYEQYF	TGCGCCAGCAGCCAGGACTACTACGAGCAGTACTTC
.	TRBV18	TRBJ2-7	.	CASSPIPPDTGEQYF	TGTGCCAGCTCACCGATCCCTCCAGATACCGGCGAGCAGTACTTC
few	TRBV19	TRBJ2-1	.	CASRTEVEQFF	TGTGCCAGTAGAACTGAGGTTGAGCAGTTCTTC
.	TRBV7-9	TRBJ2-4	.	CASSQARQALNIQYF	TGTGCCAGCAGCCAGGCAAGACAGGCCCTAAACATTCAGTACTTC
many	TRBV29-1	TRBJ2-7	.	CSVTGLREQYF	TGCAGCGTAACAGGTTTACGCGAGCAGTACTTC
many	TRBV15	TRBJ2-7	.	CATSRGGQAGTYEQYF	TGTGCCACCAGCAGAGGGGGGCAAGCGGGGACCTACGAGCAGTACTTC
.	TRBV29-1	TRBJ1-1	TRBD1	CSGQGATEAFF	TGCAGCGGACAGGGGGCAACTGAAGCTTTCTTT